These 25 T cell receptor beta chains were all obtained from the same sample, sequenced in a study of blood T cell repertoires in COVID-19. Using immunoSEQ multiplex PCR, the repertoire was profiled, and TCRdb retains in-frame clones only, with some absent. Among 190,000 or so clones, 87% were seen once, and the ten largest hold around 1%. What was sequenced was peripheral blood. Receptors were obtained from a woman between 18 and 29 years old who had recovered from COVID-19.

This clone appeared once. V usage is TRBV5-1 and J usage is TRBJ2-7, with 7 bases aligning to TRBD1. The CDR3 covers 14 residues. CDR1 is SGHRS and CDR2 is YFSETQ in the germline V gene. V dropped 1 base and J dropped 3; count of bases not matched to a gene: 4. The CDR3: CASSLNRGYYEQYF. CDR3 coding DNA: TGCGCCAGCAGCTTGAACAGGGGTTACTACGAGCAGTACTTC.

The gene calls are TRBV19 and TRBJ2-5; D might be TRBD2 (7 bases). This CDR3 spans 16 amino acids. Trimming left V 4 bases short and J 4 bases short, with 19 bases between. Looked up from germline, CDR1 is LNHDA and CDR2 is SQIVND (reference sequence). CDR3 nucleotides: TGTGCCAGTAGTAGGGGAGGGGGTCCCCGGGGAGAGACCCAGTACTTC. Translated: CASSRGGGPRGETQYF.

The rearrangement uses TRBV3-1 (or the pseudogene TRBV3-2) and TRBJ1-5; tentative D call: TRBD1 (5 bases). This CDR3 comprises 13 residues. Trimming cost V 7 bases and J 2 bases, with 9 bases left between them. Germline values: CDR1 LGHDT, CDR2 YNNKEL (reference sequence). As DNA, the CDR3 is TGTGCCAGCACCGCGGGGGGCAATCAGCCCCAGCATTTT. It codes for CASTAGGNQPQHF.

CDR3 protein: CASSYSGAGGISPLHF. The CDR3 nucleotides are TGTGCCAGCAGTTACTCGGGAGCGGGGGGCATTTCACCCCTCCACTTT. The J gene is TRBJ1-6, the V gene TRBV6-5; TRBD1 might be the D (6 bases). The V and J ends lost 0 bases and 9 bases respectively, with 15 bases between them. Germline V gives CDR1 MNHEY, CDR2 SVGAGI. This CDR3 contains 16 residues.

The chain couples TRBV9 to TRBJ1-3; D possibly corresponds to TRBD1 (5 bases). CDR3 length equals 13 residues. Germline V gene data show CDR1 as SGDLS and CDR2 as YYNGEE. V dropped 7 bases and J dropped 1 base, with 9 bases sitting between them. The CDR3 bases are TGTGCCAGCGCGACAGCGTCTGGAAACACCATATATTTT. Translating it yields CASATASGNTIYF.

This clone has a single count. The chain has TRBV4-3 and TRBJ2-3; TRBD1 matches at 8 bases. V lost 0 bases, J lost 4 bases, and 9 bases stayed unmatched. The CDR3 runs to 17 residues. Per the germline V gene, CDR1 is LGHNA and CDR2 is YSLEER. The CDR3 DNA reads as TGCGCCAGCAGCCAAGATCCCATTGGGACAGGATCAGATACGCAGTATTTT. This gives the protein CASSQDPIGTGSDTQYF.

The sample holds one count of this clone. The chain couples TRBV5-4 to TRBJ2-7, with D possibly being TRBD1 (5 bases). Between the trimmed V and J ends, which lost 0 bases and 3 bases, there was a span of 10 bases. Per germline, CDR1 SGHNT and CDR2 YYREEE (reference sequence). This CDR3 region has 14 residues. DNA for the CDR3: TGTGCCAGCAGCTTGGACAGGTCTGGCTACGAGCAGTACTTC. Protein product: CASSLDRSGYEQYF.

The chain combines TRBV16 with TRBJ1-1; no reliable D call. The CDR3 length is 13 residues. The ends were cut back, 4 bases at V and 4 bases at J, with 10 bases in the middle. The germline V gene encodes CDR1 KGHSY and CDR2 FQNENV. CDR3 region: CASSLEFRTEAFF. CDR3 nucleotides: TGTGCCAGCAGCCTAGAATTTCGCACTGAAGCTTTCTTT.

The V call is TRBV7-9, the J call TRBJ1-6; a possible D gene is TRBD1 (5 bases). V lost 1 base, J lost 4 bases, and 8 bases lay in between. The CDR3 is made up of 15 amino acids. The germline V gene has CDR1 SEHNR and CDR2 FQNEAQ (reference sequence). CDR3 DNA sequence: TGTGCCAGCAGCTTAGGGGGGGAATATAATTCACCCCTCCACTTT. This codes for CASSLGGEYNSPLHF.

The genes are TRBV20-1 and TRBJ1-2; unclear D gene. V was pared by 3 bases and J by 7 bases, with 12 bases between. The CDR3 length is 12 residues. Germline V gene sequence: CDR1 DFQATT, CDR2 SNEGSKA (reference sequence). The CDR3 DNA reads TGCAGTGCTAGTCCGGGGAATGGTGGCTACACCTTC. Its translation is CSASPGNGGYTF.

The V call is TRBV6-1, the J call TRBJ2-5; 7 bases align to TRBD2. Unmatched junction bases numbered 5, after V lost 5 bases and J lost 5 bases. The CDR3 extends over 13 amino acids. Germline values: CDR1 MNHNS, CDR2 SASEGT. Here the CDR3 reads CASSPGLTETQYF. CDR3 nucleotide sequence: TGTGCCAGCAGTCCGGGACTAACGGAGACCCAGTACTTC.

CDR3 residues: CASSSSTGTRSPHEQFF. The CDR3 DNA reads TGTGCCAGCAGCTCCTCCACCGGGACTAGGTCCCCCCATGAGCAGTTCTTC. J is TRBJ2-1 and V is TRBV7-9; 8 bases map to TRBD2. The CDR3 sequence is 17 residues long. Germline-derived CDR1 and CDR2 are SEHNR and FQNEAQ (reference sequence). The V gene end was trimmed by 4 bases and the J gene end by 8 bases; junction bases not matched to a gene: 16.

The chain carries TRBV7-9 and TRBJ2-1; the D is unclear. Between the trimmed V and J ends, which lost 6 bases and 2 bases, there was a span of 8 bases. The CDR3 length is 13 residues. Germline lookup yields CDR1 SEHNR and CDR2 FQNEAQ (reference sequence). The CDR3 protein is CASSLEPYNEQFF. For the CDR3, the DNA is TGTGCCAGCAGTCTAGAGCCCTACAATGAGCAGTTCTTC.

The chain employs TRBV5-1 and TRBJ1-1, with D possibly being TRBD1 (6 bases). This CDR3 has 15 residues. Germline values: CDR1 SGHRS, CDR2 YFSETQ. With 6 bases removed from V and 4 bases from J, the gap between germline ends came to 19 bases. The CDR3 spells CASIPATGSGTEAFF. CDR3 bases: TGCGCCAGCATCCCAGCTACAGGGTCGGGCACTGAAGCTTTCTTT.

The chain links TRBV6-5 to TRBJ1-2, with 7 bases fitting TRBD1. CDR1 and CDR2 from the germline V gene are MNHEY and SVGAGI. The CDR3 loop spans 14 amino acids. With 2 bases clipped from V and 4 bases from J, the junction kept 4 bases outside the gene matches. The CDR3: CASSYDQGVYGYTF. As DNA, the CDR3 is TGTGCCAGCAGTTACGACCAGGGGGTCTATGGCTACACCTTC.

V usage is TRBV19 and J usage is TRBJ2-5; 10 nucleotides agree with TRBD1. The germline V gene encodes CDR1 LNHDA and CDR2 SQIVND (reference sequence). CDR3 size: 15 residues. V gave up 4 bases and J gave up 10 bases; unmatched junction bases: 12. CDR3 amino acids: CASSKEGQGLSVQYF. The CDR3, as DNA: TGTGCCAGTAGTAAAGAGGGACAGGGGCTAAGTGTCCAGTACTTC.

As concerns this clone: Other DNA sequences in the sample encode the same CDR3. The J gene is TRBJ2-1, the V gene TRBV20-1, with D perhaps matching TRBD1 (6 bases). Germline CDR1 and CDR2: DFQATT and SNEGSKA (reference sequence). This CDR3 has 11 residues. The V and J ends lost 5 bases and 7 bases respectively, with 9 bases between them. In DNA form, the CDR3 reads TGCAGTGCTTATAGGGGGAATGAGCAGTTCTTC. It codes for CSAYRGNEQFF.

This chain connects TRBV27 to TRBJ2-3, with D tentatively TRBD1 (5 bases). This CDR3 comprises 13 residues. The V end was cut by 10 bases, the J end by 4 bases, with 15 bases between. Germline-derived CDR1 and CDR2 are MNHEY and SMNVEV (reference sequence). CDR3 coding DNA: TGTGCCACCCTACATCAGGGTGCAGATACGCAGTATTTT. Translating gives CATLHQGADTQYF.

The CDR3 sequence: CASSFETGELFF. The DNA for the CDR3 is TGTGCCAGCAGTTTTGAGACCGGGGAGCTGTTTTTT. The J gene is TRBJ2-2, the V gene TRBV12-3 or TRBV12-4; no reliable D call. CDR3 size: 12 residues. V gave up 3 bases and J gave up 5 bases, with 4 bases separating them.

In its sample, this clone was seen once. This chain links TRBV4-3 with TRBJ1-2, with 7 bases matching TRBD1. This CDR3 has 17 residues. V trimming: 0 bases; J trimming: 4 bases; junction bases outside the gene matches: 11. Germline CDR1 LGHNA, CDR2 YSLEER. The CDR3 is CASSQEGTEPPLYGYTF. The CDR3 DNA is TGCGCCAGCAGCCAAGAAGGGACAGAACCCCCTCTCTATGGCTACACCTTC.

The table lists this clone with a count of one. This rearrangement joins TRBV5-6 to TRBJ1-2, with 8 bases that match TRBD1. Trimming at V came to 0 bases and at J to 3 bases, leaving 13 bases not matched to a gene. The CDR3 is made up of 18 amino acids. The germline gives CDR1 SGHDT, CDR2 YYEEEE. The CDR3 here is CASSLAWTGQWRDYGYTF. DNA for the CDR3: TGTGCCAGCAGCTTGGCTTGGACAGGGCAGTGGCGTGACTATGGCTACACCTTC. The variable domain in full, with the rest retrieved from reference TRBV5-6 and TRBJ1-2, is DAGVTQSPTHLIKTRGQQVTLRCSPKSGHDTVSWYQQALGQGPQFIFQYYEEEERQRGNFPDRFSGHQFPNYSSELNVNALLLGDSALYLCASSLAWTGQWRDYGYTFGSGTRLTVV.

The chain joins TRBV7-9 to TRBJ1-1, with D uncertain. Germline loops: CDR1 SEHNR, CDR2 FQNEAQ (reference sequence). Trimming pared 7 bases from V and 4 bases from J, leaving 13 bases between. CDR3 length: 13 residues. This CDR3 is CASTKGVVTEAFF. For the CDR3, the DNA is TGTGCCAGCACAAAGGGAGTCGTCACTGAAGCTTTCTTT.

The rearrangement uses TRBV5-6 and TRBJ2-7; possibly TRBD1 for D (6 bases). Germline CDR1 and CDR2: SGHDT and YYEEEE. The V gene lost 1 base and the J gene lost 3 bases, with 11 bases spanning the gap. The CDR3 contains 14 residues. The CDR3 region is CASSLWGLGYEQYF. DNA for the CDR3: TGTGCCAGCAGCTTGTGGGGGCTTGGCTACGAGCAGTACTTC.

This clone was seen only a few times. This sequence joins TRBV7-3 and TRBJ1-1; D is uncertain. The CDR3 is made up of 15 amino acids. CDR1 SGHTA and CDR2 FQGTGA come from the germline V gene. V lost 4 bases to trimming and J lost 1 base, with 13 bases between them. CDR3 sequence (DNA): TGTGCCAGCAGCTGGAGCGGCAGGAGGAACACTGAAGCTTTCTTT. It yields the protein CASSWSGRRNTEAFF.

The V and J genes are TRBV6-2 or TRBV6-3 and TRBJ2-7; D is possibly TRBD2 (5 bases). The ends were cut back, 0 bases at V and 5 bases at J, with 17 bases in the middle. The CDR3 spans 16 residues. The germline CDR1 and CDR2 sequences are MNHEY and SVGEGT. The CDR3 coding sequence is TGTGCCAGCAGTTACTCTCCGTTAGGCGAGAGGGACGAGCAGTACGTC. This encodes CASSYSPLGERDEQYV.